This TCR beta chain was documented in a study of blood T cell repertoires in COVID-19. Across the whole study: T cells, B-cell-depleted T cells, or PBMCs supplied cDNA or gDNA.

Method: immunoSEQ multiplex PCR; TCRdb's copy keeps in-frame clones and lacks some. The sample lists around 160,000 clones, more than 80% occurring once. This clone was detected only once. The sequenced sample was peripheral blood. The receptor comes from an older woman with COVID-19, enrolled during active disease.

The CDR3 bases are TGTGCCAGCAGTCCGCGGACAGGGAACTATGGCTACACCTTC. Translated: CASSPRTGNYGYTF. V and J are TRBV27 and TRBJ1-2, with 8 bases matching TRBD1. Germline V gene sequence: CDR1 MNHEY, CDR2 SMNVEV (reference sequence). Germline trimming cut 5 bases from V and 2 bases from J; bases unmatched to any gene: 4. CDR3 length: 14 residues.